This T cell receptor beta chain is from a study of neoadjuvant anti-PD-1 for oral cavity cancer. Study at large: Non-progressing patients received a fourth nivolumab dose near day 43, then surgery on days 50-56. Notes on the study in general: Non-responders to neoadjuvant nivolumab had significantly more clonal PBMC T cells than responders.

Blood libraries mostly used approximately 0.5 ug genomic DNA, six replicates each. Profiling relied on immunoSEQ multiplex PCR, and the TCRdb table lists in-frame clones only, not all of them. The sample shows 30,000 to 35,000 clones, around 87% of them seen only once. The CDR3 totals 11 residues. V dropped 6 bases and J dropped 13 bases, with 15 bases sitting between them. Germline V lookup: CDR1 MNHNY, CDR2 SVGAGI (reference sequence). This clone was seen a few times. Its specificity is unknown. PBMCs were not maintained or expanded in culture before analysis. This receptor was identified in a person aged 40-85 years with oral cavity squamous cell carcinoma. The sequences come from PBMCs, collected before nivolumab (anti-PD-1) treatment. The chain recombines TRBV6-6 with TRBJ1-2; D gene unclear. In nucleotides, the CDR3 is TGTGCCAGCAGCCCCGGGAGGGCGGCCACCTTC. This codes for CASSPGRAATF.